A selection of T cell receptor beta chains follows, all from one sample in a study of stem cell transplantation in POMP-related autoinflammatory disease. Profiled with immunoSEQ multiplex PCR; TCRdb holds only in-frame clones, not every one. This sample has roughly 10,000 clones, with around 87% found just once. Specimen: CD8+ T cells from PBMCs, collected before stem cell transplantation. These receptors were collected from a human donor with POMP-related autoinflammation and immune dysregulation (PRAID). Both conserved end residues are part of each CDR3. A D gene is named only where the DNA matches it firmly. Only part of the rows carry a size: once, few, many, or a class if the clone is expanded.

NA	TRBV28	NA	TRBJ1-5	CASSFRQGHQPQHF	TGTGCCAGCAGTTTTCGGCAGGGACATCAGCCCCAGCATTTT
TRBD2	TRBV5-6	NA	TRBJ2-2	CASSLLGLAVNTGELFF	TGTGCCAGCAGCTTACTGGGACTAGCAGTGAACACCGGGGAGCTGTTTTTT
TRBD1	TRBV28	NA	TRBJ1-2	CASSRTGAYYGYTF	TGTGCCAGCAGCCGGACAGGGGCTTACTATGGCTACACCTTC
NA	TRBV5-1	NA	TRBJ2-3	CASRGTDTQYF	TGCGCCAGCAGGGGGACAGATACGCAGTATTTT
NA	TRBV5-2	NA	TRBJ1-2	CASSQDRLTGGVYGYTF	TGCGCCAGCAGCCAAGATCGGCTAACAGGGGGGGTCTATGGCTACACCTTC
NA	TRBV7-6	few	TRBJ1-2	CASRSAPYGYTF	TGTGCCAGCCGTTCGGCACCTTATGGCTACACCTTC
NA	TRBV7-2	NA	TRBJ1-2	CASSLAGPYRADYGYTF	TGTGCCAGCAGCTTAGCGGGACCTTACCGGGCTGACTATGGCTACACCTTC
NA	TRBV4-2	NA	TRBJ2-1	CASSQDPNNEQFF	TGTGCCAGCAGCCAAGATCCAAACAATGAGCAGTTCTTC
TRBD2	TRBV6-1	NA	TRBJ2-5	CASSDETSGKYGETQYF	TGTGCCAGCAGTGATGAAACTAGCGGGAAATACGGGGAGACCCAGTACTTC
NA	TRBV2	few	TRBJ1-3	CASRRGTTLPGNTIYF	TGTGCCAGCAGGAGGGGGACAACCCTCCCTGGAAACACCATATATTTT
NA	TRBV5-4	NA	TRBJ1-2	CATHDSTVWRISNYGYTF	TGTGCCACCCACGACTCGACTGTCTGGCGTATCTCTAACTATGGCTACACCTTC
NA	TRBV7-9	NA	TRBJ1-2	CASSLAETYGYTF	TGTGCCAGCAGCTTAGCAGAGACCTATGGCTACACCTTC
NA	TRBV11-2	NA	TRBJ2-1	CASSLGGWGNRRTDNEQFF	TGTGCCAGCAGCTTAGGGGGTTGGGGGAACCGGCGGACGGACAATGAGCAGTTCTTC
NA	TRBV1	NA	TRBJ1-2	CTSSQDREGPRYGYTF	TGCACCAGCAGCCAAGATAGGGAGGGCCCTAGGTATGGCTACACCTTC
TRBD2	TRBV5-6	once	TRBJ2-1	CASSAGLAGGPPGNEQFF	TGTGCCAGCAGCGCGGGACTAGCGGGGGGGCCCCCGGGCAATGAGCAGTTCTTC
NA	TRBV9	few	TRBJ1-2	CASSQDPPTIRGYTF	TGTGCCAGCAGCCAAGATCCCCCCACTATACGAGGCTACACCTTC
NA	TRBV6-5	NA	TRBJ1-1	CASSYSSKIPTEAFF	TGTGCCAGCAGTTACTCGAGTAAGATACCCACTGAAGCTTTCTTT
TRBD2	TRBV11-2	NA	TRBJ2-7	CASSISPQRGPYEQYF	TGTGCCAGCAGCATCTCCCCTCAGCGGGGGCCCTACGAGCAGTACTTC
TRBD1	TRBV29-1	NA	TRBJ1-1	CSVTPKFSTGGLGEAFF	TGCAGCGTGACACCTAAGTTTTCCACAGGGGGCTTAGGTGAAGCTTTCTTT
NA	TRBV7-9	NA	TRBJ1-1	CASSLEHMNTEAFF	TGTGCCAGCAGCTTGGAGCATATGAACACTGAAGCTTTCTTT
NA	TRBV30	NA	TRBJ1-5	CAWSVGGSQPQHF	TGTGCCTGGAGTGTAGGGGGAAGTCAGCCCCAGCATTTT
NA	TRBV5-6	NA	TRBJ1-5	CASSLGGWGPLYRPQHF	TGTGCCAGCAGCTTGGGAGGCTGGGGCCCGCTTTATCGGCCCCAGCATTTT
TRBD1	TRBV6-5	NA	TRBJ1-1	CASRHRDRGDTEAFF	TGTGCCAGCAGACACCGGGACAGGGGTGACACTGAAGCTTTCTTT
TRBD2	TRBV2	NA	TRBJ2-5	CASPLNRYTSGGFQETQYF	TGTGCCAGCCCCCTAAATAGGTACACTAGCGGGGGTTTCCAAGAGACCCAGTACTTC
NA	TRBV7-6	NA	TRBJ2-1	CASSLGPVNEQFF	TGTGCCAGCAGCCTGGGACCGGTGAATGAGCAGTTCTTC
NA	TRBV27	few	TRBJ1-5	CASSLVPHQPQHF	TGTGCCAGCAGTTTGGTTCCGCATCAGCCCCAGCATTTT
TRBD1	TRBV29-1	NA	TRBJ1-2	CSVDRGPNYGYTF	TGCAGCGTTGACAGGGGGCCTAACTATGGCTACACCTTC
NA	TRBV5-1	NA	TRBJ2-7	CASSPKPGESDEQYF	TGCGCCAGCAGCCCCAAACCGGGAGAAAGTGACGAGCAGTACTTC
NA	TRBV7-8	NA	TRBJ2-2	CASSLASPLRNTGELFF	TGTGCCAGCAGCTTAGCGAGTCCTTTAAGGAACACCGGGGAGCTGTTTTTT
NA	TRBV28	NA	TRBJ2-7	CASSFRGYEQYF	TGTGCCAGCAGTTTTCGGGGGTACGAGCAGTACTTC
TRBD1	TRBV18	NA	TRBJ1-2	CASSPPQGDSYGYTF	TGTGCCAGCTCACCACCCCAGGGGGATAGCTATGGCTACACCTTC
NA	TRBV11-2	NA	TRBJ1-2	CASSLVTVTASNYGYTF	TGTGCCAGCAGCTTAGTCACAGTGACCGCCTCTAACTATGGCTACACCTTC
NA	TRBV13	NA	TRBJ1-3	CASSLGPRDPYF	TGTGCCAGCAGCTTAGGCCCCCGAGACCCATATTTT
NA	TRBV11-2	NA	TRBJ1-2	CASSPNYPDGFPMGYTF	TGTGCCAGCAGCCCGAATTATCCGGACGGTTTCCCTATGGGCTACACCTTC
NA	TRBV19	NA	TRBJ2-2	CASSIVGNTGELFF	TGTGCCAGTAGTATTGTGGGGAACACCGGGGAGCTGTTTTTT
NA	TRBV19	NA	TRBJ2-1	CASTPGGNEQFF	TGTGCCAGTACCCCAGGGGGGAATGAGCAGTTCTTC
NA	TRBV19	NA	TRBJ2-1	CASSIGSDEQFF	TGTGCCAGTAGTATCGGAAGCGATGAGCAGTTCTTC
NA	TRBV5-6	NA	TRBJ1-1	CASSLGGAPEAFF	TGTGCCAGCAGCTTGGGGGGAGCTCCCGAAGCTTTCTTT
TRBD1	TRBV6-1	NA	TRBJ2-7	CASSAFRQGPDSASYEQYF	TGTGCCAGCAGTGCCTTCCGACAGGGCCCAGACTCAGCATCCTACGAGCAGTACTTC
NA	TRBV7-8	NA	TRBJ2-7	CASSLGQNYEQYF	TGTGCCAGCAGCTTAGGGCAGAATTACGAGCAGTACTTC
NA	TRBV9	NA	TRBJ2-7	CASSVETGYEQYF	TGTGCCAGCAGCGTAGAGACAGGCTACGAGCAGTACTTC
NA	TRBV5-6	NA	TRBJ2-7	CATSGGGNYEQYF	TGTGCCACCAGCGGAGGGGGAAACTACGAGCAGTACTTC
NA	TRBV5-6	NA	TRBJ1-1	CASILMGDTEAFF	TGTGCCAGCATCCTAATGGGAGACACTGAAGCTTTCTTT